These 27 T cell receptor beta chains share one sample of origin, sequenced in a study of glioma-infiltrating T cells. Amplification of TCR alpha and beta CDR3 regions from RNA used iRepertoire nested multiplex PCR. One entry per CDR3 protein results from TCRdb running MiXCR on the multiplex PCR reads. The profile shows fewer than 90,000 distinct CDR3 sequences, around a quarter of them singletons. The sample comprised glioma tissue, nonneoplastic brain tissue, or PBMCs (not recorded which). The source is a human donor with low-grade glioma or glioblastoma, undergoing nonglioma brain surgery, or in good health (not recorded which).

This clonotype has a count of ten or more. The chain carries TRBV4-1 and TRBJ2-7, with D perhaps matching TRBD1 (5 bases). V was cut by 4 bases and J by 2 bases, with 9 bases left in between. CDR3 length: 13 residues. The V gene's germline CDR1 is MGHRA and CDR2 YSYEKL. The CDR3 nucleotides are TGCGCCAGCAGCCGCGGACAACCCTACGAGCAGTACTTC. Translating gives CASSRGQPYEQYF.

This clonotype was seen many times. The chain uses TRBV3-1 and TRBJ2-2; D remains unclear. Germline CDR1 and CDR2: LGHDT and YNNKEL (reference sequence). Deletions cut 2 bases from V and 7 bases from J, with 11 bases between. The CDR3 has 14 residues. CDR3 coding DNA: TGTGCCAGCAGCCAAAACCCGTGGGACGGGGAGCTGTTTTTT. Translation: CASSQNPWDGELFF.

This clonotype came up many times. V usage is TRBV4-2 and J usage is TRBJ2-1, with 7 bases matching TRBD1. Germline CDR1 LGHNA, CDR2 YNFKEQ. The junction had 11 bases not matched to a gene; V was cut back by 2 bases and J by 7 bases. CDR3 length equals 16 residues. The CDR3 spells CASSQMTGSLGNEQFF. CDR3 coding DNA: TGTGCCAGCAGCCAAATGACAGGGAGTCTGGGGAATGAGCAGTTCTTC.

The V call is TRBV12-3 or TRBV12-4, the J call TRBJ2-1, with D perhaps matching TRBD1 or TRBD2 (5 bases each). V was cut by 7 bases and J by 6 bases, with 16 bases left in between. The CDR3 contains 14 residues. Here the CDR3 reads CASTWGTQRNEQFF. The CDR3 DNA follows: TGTGCCAGCACCTGGGGGACCCAACGCAATGAGCAGTTCTTC.

The count of this clonotype is one. At one of its ends the junction is not consistent with the germline gene, which may arise from a read error. The chain employs TRBV5-1 and TRBJ2-1; the match to TRBD1 covers 8 bases. Germline-derived CDR1 and CDR2 are SGHRS and YFSETQ. The length of the CDR3 is 17 residues. CDR3: CSSSPGQVIPSYNEQFF. In nucleotides, the CDR3 is TGCTCCAGCAGCCCGGGACAGGTCATCCCCTCTTACAATGAGCAGTTCTTC.

This clonotype has a count of ten or more. The chain uses TRBV7-2 and TRBJ2-1, with 13 bases that match TRBD2. Germline assignment: CDR1 SGHTA and CDR2 FQGNSA. Trimming cost V 4 bases and J 10 bases; bases outside gene matches: 7. This CDR3 is 15 amino acids long. CDR3 nucleotides: TGTGCCAGCAGCTCCAGACTAGCGGGAGGCCGCGAGCAGTTCTTC. Its translation: CASSSRLAGGREQFF. The full variable domain, with the rest looked up from reference TRBV7-2 and TRBJ2-1, is GAGVSQSPSNKVTEKGKDVELRCDPISGHTALYWYRQSLGQGLEFLIYFQGNSAPDKSGLPSDRFSAERTGGSVSTLTIQRTQQEDSAVYLCASSSRLAGGREQFFGPGTRLTVL.

This clonotype was seen many times. The genes are TRBV11-2 and TRBJ1-1; D possibly corresponds to TRBD1 (5 bases). CDR3 length: 15 amino acids. Germline-derived CDR1 and CDR2 are SGHAT and FQNNGV. V was pared by 2 bases and J by 1 base, with 11 bases between. CDR3 loop: CASSLYQGRNTEAFF. CDR3 coding DNA: TGTGCCAGCAGCTTATATCAGGGCCGGAACACTGAAGCTTTCTTT.

The gene calls are TRBV9 and TRBJ2-5; a weak D match, TRBD2 (6 bases). The ends were cut back, 2 bases at V and 0 bases at J, with 17 bases in the middle. Germline loops: CDR1 SGDLS, CDR2 YYNGEE. The CDR3 totals 17 residues. CDR3 DNA sequence: TGTGCCAGCAGCGTGGGGGGTAGTAGCGGCTACCAAGAGACCCAGTACTTC. This sequence encodes CASSVGGSSGYQETQYF.

Many counts were recorded for this clonotype. This chain uses TRBV6-1 with TRBJ2-1, with D tentatively TRBD2 (6 bases). Trimming cost V 10 bases and J 7 bases, with 23 bases left between them. Germline assignment: CDR1 MNHNS and CDR2 SASEGT. This CDR3 has 15 amino acids. DNA of the CDR3: TGTGCCACCAGGGAGGCGGGGACCACGGGGAATGAGCAGTTCTTC. Amino acids: CATREAGTTGNEQFF.

This clonotype was seen at least ten times. The chain combines TRBV3-1 with TRBJ1-3; 9 bases agree with TRBD1. This CDR3 has 16 residues. V shed 4 bases, J shed 6 bases, and the junction held 10 bases outside the gene matches. Germline V CDR1 and CDR2: LGHDT, YNNKEL (reference sequence). This CDR3 is CASSPSDRGRENTIYF. CDR3 nucleotides: TGTGCCAGCAGCCCCTCGGACAGGGGAAGAGAAAACACCATATATTTT.

This clonotype was recorded many times. The chain couples TRBV19 to TRBJ2-5, with a possible D match to TRBD1 (5 bases). The CDR3 contains 15 residues. The V gene's germline CDR1 is LNHDA and CDR2 SQIVND (reference sequence). Trimming stripped 5 bases from V and 4 bases from J, with 17 bases between. The CDR3 loop is CASSSDLYQGETQYF. The CDR3 coding sequence is TGTGCCAGTAGTTCTGACCTCTACCAGGGAGAGACCCAGTACTTC.

Many counts were recorded for this clonotype. This chain links TRBV19 with TRBJ2-7; the D gene is possibly TRBD1 (6 bases). Trimming removed 7 bases from V and 3 bases from J, with 16 bases in between. CDR1 LNHDA and CDR2 SQIVND come from the germline V gene (reference sequence). This CDR3 contains 14 residues. The CDR3 loop reads CASTPPGTRYEQYF. DNA for the CDR3: TGTGCCAGTACCCCACCGGGGACACGCTACGAGCAGTACTTC.

This clonotype came up many times. The gene calls are TRBV10-2 and TRBJ2-4; a possible D gene is TRBD2 (5 bases). V lost 3 bases and J 7 bases, leaving 13 bases between the germline ends. Germline V lookup: CDR1 WSHSY, CDR2 SAAADI. The CDR3 runs to 14 residues. The CDR3 DNA reads TGCGCCAGCAGTGACTTTGAGGGAGTGAACATTCAGTACTTC. Protein sequence: CASSDFEGVNIQYF.

This clonotype was picked up many times. The gene calls are TRBV12-3 or TRBV12-4 and TRBJ1-1, with D perhaps matching TRBD1 (6 bases). This CDR3 contains 14 residues. V dropped 6 bases and J dropped 1 base, with 12 bases sitting between them. In DNA, the CDR3 is TGTGCCAGCAGGTCGGACAGAAGGAACACTGAAGCTTTCTTT. Translation: CASRSDRRNTEAFF.

This clonotype was picked up many times. CDR3 loop: CASSGWTLNTEAFF. Here the CDR3 DNA reads TGTGCCAGTAGTGGGTGGACCCTAAACACTGAAGCTTTCTTT. The rearrangement uses TRBV19 and TRBJ1-1; D call uncertain. Trimming cost V 5 bases and J 2 bases, with 12 bases left between them. The CDR3 totals 14 residues. Germline V gives CDR1 LNHDA, CDR2 SQIVND (reference sequence).

The chain links TRBV7-9 to TRBJ2-7; unclear D gene. V was pared by 3 bases and J by 5 bases, with 11 bases between. Per germline, CDR1 SEHNR and CDR2 FQNEAQ (reference sequence). The length of the CDR3 is 13 residues. The CDR3 region has the DNA TGTGCCAGCAGCTTGGTTCTCGGGCACGAGCAGTACTTC. It is translated as CASSLVLGHEQYF. Full variable domain (rest looked up from reference TRBV7-9 and TRBJ2-7): DTGVSQNPRHKITKRGQNVTFRCDPISEHNRLYWYRQTLGQGPEFLTYFQNEAQLEKSRLLSDRFSAERPKGSFSTLEIQRTEQGDSAMYLCASSLVLGHEQYFGPGTRLTVT.

This clonotype was picked up many times. J is TRBJ1-1 and V is TRBV18; TRBD1 is a possible D gene (5 bases). The V gene lost 1 base and the J gene lost 3 bases, with 9 bases spanning the gap. This CDR3 spans 14 amino acids. Germline V gene lookup returns CDR1 KGHSH and CDR2 LQKENI. The CDR3 here is CASSPRSRDTEAFF. CDR3 in DNA: TGTGCCAGCTCACCACGAAGCAGGGACACTGAAGCTTTCTTT.

For this clonotype: A clone one base away is much larger, so this may be a read error. This sequence joins TRBV2 and TRBJ1-1, with unresolved D. The CDR3 loop spans 16 amino acids. The V gene's germline CDR1 is SNHLY and CDR2 FYNNEI. The CDR3 bases are TGTGCCAGCAGTGAACGACAAGCGCGTTTGCACACTGAATCTTTCTTT. Protein product: CASSERQARLHTESFF.

This clonotype was seen many times. V gene TRBV12-3 or TRBV12-4 combines with J gene TRBJ2-3, with TRBD2 as a possible D gene (6 bases). V dropped 3 bases and J dropped 4 bases, with 17 bases sitting between them. The CDR3 runs to 16 residues. CDR3 protein: CASSFRAWSGSDTQYF. In DNA form, the CDR3 reads TGTGCCAGCAGTTTCAGGGCCTGGAGCGGGTCAGATACGCAGTATTTT.

This clonotype was counted many times. The rearrangement uses TRBV2 and TRBJ2-1, with D hard to call. Germline CDR1 SNHLY, CDR2 FYNNEI. V lost 4 bases to trimming and J lost 2 bases, with 9 bases between them. CDR3 size: 14 residues. CDR3 loop: CASSVTAAYNEQFF. CDR3 nucleotide sequence: TGTGCCAGCAGTGTAACTGCGGCCTACAATGAGCAGTTCTTC.

This rearrangement joins TRBV3-1 to TRBJ1-6; D is unclear. Trimming took off 0 bases at V and 0 bases at J, with 12 bases between the two ends. CDR3 length: 18 residues. Germline V lookup: CDR1 LGHDT, CDR2 YNNKEL (reference sequence). CDR3 amino acids: CASSQDPRSSSYNSPLHF. In nucleotides, the CDR3 is TGTGCCAGCAGCCAAGATCCTCGGTCGAGCTCCTATAATTCACCCCTCCACTTT.

Comments on this clonotype: A junction end diverges from the germline sequence, so it may reflect a read error. The chain employs TRBV5-1 and TRBJ2-2, with D perhaps TRBD2 (5 bases). The CDR3 runs to 14 residues. Looked up from germline, CDR1 is SGHRS and CDR2 is YFSETQ. In DNA, the CDR3 is TGCGCCAGCAGCAATGGACGAAACACCGGGAAGCTGTTTTTT. Residues: CASSNGRNTGKLFF.

This clonotype was seen many times. The rearrangement joins TRBV27 to TRBJ2-1; D is ambiguous. Trimming pared 8 bases from V and 6 bases from J, leaving 17 bases between. This CDR3 has 14 amino acids. Per the germline V gene, CDR1 is MNHEY and CDR2 is SMNVEV (reference sequence). The CDR3 region has the DNA TGTGCCAGCCGAGAACCTCTTAAAATCAATGAGCAGTTCTTC. Translation gives CASREPLKINEQFF.

This clonotype appeared once. A much larger clone differs from this one at a single base, so this may be a read error. The gene calls are TRBV19 and TRBJ1-2; TRBD1 might be the D (5 bases). V was clipped by 8 bases and J by 6 bases, with 19 bases between them. CDR1 LNHDA and CDR2 SQIVND come from the germline V gene (reference sequence). The CDR3 extends over 14 amino acids. The CDR3 protein is CASSPGAELNGYTF. The CDR3 nucleotides read TGTGCCAGTTCACCCGGGGCTGAACTGAATGGCTACACCTTC.

V and J are TRBV5-4 and TRBJ2-3; tentative D call: TRBD2 (6 bases). From germline, CDR1 is SGHNT and CDR2 YYREEE (reference sequence). Trimming left V 2 bases short and J 0 bases short, with 10 bases between. The CDR3 is 15 residues long. The CDR3 nucleotides read TGTGCCAGCAGCTTCGGGGGTACTAGCACAGATACGCAGTATTTT. Protein sequence: CASSFGGTSTDTQYF.

There are a few counts of this clonotype. The rearrangement links TRBV10-3 to TRBJ1-1, with TRBD1 identical over 7 bases. The trim removed 8 bases at V and 5 bases at J, leaving 8 bases unmatched. CDR3 length: 13 residues. Germline V gives CDR1 ENHRY, CDR2 SYGVKD. This CDR3 is CAIGAGGGTEAFF. DNA of the CDR3: TGTGCCATCGGTGCAGGGGGGGGGACTGAAGCTTTCTTT.

This clonotype was observed once. A much more abundant neighbour one base away suggests this may be a read error. The CDR3, as DNA: TGTGCCAGCGGGGTATCGGGAGAGGGTTCCTACGAGCAGTACTTC. Protein sequence: CASGVSGEGSYEQYF. This chain links TRBV6-2 or TRBV6-3 with TRBJ2-7, with D maybe TRBD2 (6 bases). The germline V gene encodes CDR1 MNHEY and CDR2 SVGEGT. V was pared by 8 bases and J by 1 base, with 18 bases between. The CDR3 has 15 residues.